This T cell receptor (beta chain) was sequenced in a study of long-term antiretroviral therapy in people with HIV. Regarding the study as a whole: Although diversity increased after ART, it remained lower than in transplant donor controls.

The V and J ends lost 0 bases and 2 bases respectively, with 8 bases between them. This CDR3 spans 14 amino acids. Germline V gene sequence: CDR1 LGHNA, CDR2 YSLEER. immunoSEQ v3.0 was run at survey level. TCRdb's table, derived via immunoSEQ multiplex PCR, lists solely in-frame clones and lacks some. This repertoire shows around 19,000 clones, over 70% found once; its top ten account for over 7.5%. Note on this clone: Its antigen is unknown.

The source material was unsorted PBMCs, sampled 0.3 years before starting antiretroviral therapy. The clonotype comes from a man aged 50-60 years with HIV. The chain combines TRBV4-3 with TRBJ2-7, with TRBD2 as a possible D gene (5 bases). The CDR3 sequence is CASSQERTAYEQYF. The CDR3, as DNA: TGCGCCAGCAGCCAAGAGAGGACTGCCTACGAGCAGTACTTC.